The 14 T cell receptor beta chains presented below share a single source sample, sequenced in a study of blood T cells in healthy people across ages. Primers used in a second PCR of roughly 6 to 12 cycles were a sample-barcoded 5' primer and a J-beta primer mix. From the 5' RACE reads, TCRdb called clonotypes with MiXCR, one entry per CDR3 protein. The table records roughly 800,000 distinct CDR3 sequences, roughly 35% of them present only once. Sample: blood. The origin of the receptors is a man between 18 and 29 years old in good health.

This clonotype was seen more than once but under ten times. The J gene is TRBJ1-1, the V gene TRBV24-1, with D hard to call. V lost 4 bases and J 7 bases, leaving 9 bases between the germline ends. CDR1 KGHDR and CDR2 SFDVKD come from the germline V gene. The CDR3 consists of 12 residues. DNA of the CDR3: TGTGCCACCAGTGACCCCATCGGTGAAGCTTTCTTT. Translation gives CATSDPIGEAFF.

In this sample, this clonotype turned up once. The rearrangement joins TRBV5-1 to TRBJ1-2; D remains ambiguous. V was cut by 0 bases and J by 8 bases, with 14 bases left in between. This CDR3 is built from 14 residues. Germline CDR1 and CDR2: SGHRS and YFSETQ. The CDR3 DNA is TGCGCCAGCAGCTTGGAGACGGGATCGAGGGGCTACACCTTC. Protein sequence: CASSLETGSRGYTF.

Concerning this clonotype: Mismatch with germline at one junction end may stem from a read error. This sequence joins TRBV4-3 and TRBJ1-5; D remains unclear. Germline CDR1 is LGHNA and CDR2 is YSLEER. The CDR3 is made up of 13 amino acids. The CDR3 bases are TGCGCCAGAAGCCAAGATAGAAGTCAGCCCCAGCATTTT. This encodes CARSQDRSQPQHF.

In the case of this clonotype: A much larger clonotype is one base distant, so this may be a read error. V and J are TRBV5-5 and TRBJ2-5; possibly TRBD1 for D (5 bases). The V end was cut by 3 bases, the J end by 3 bases, with 12 bases between. In germline, CDR1 is SGHKS, CDR2 YYEKEE (reference sequence). This CDR3 spans 14 amino acids. CDR3 protein: CASSSDETEETQYF. The CDR3, as DNA: TGTGCCAGCAGCTCCGACGAGACAGAAGAGACCCAGTACTTC.

The genes are TRBV27 and TRBJ2-7; D might be TRBD2 (6 bases). Judging by the DNA end, TRBJ2-5 fits better; the J call may be wrong. The CDR3 has 13 amino acids. From germline, CDR1 is MNHEY and CDR2 SMNVEV (reference sequence). DNA of the CDR3: TGTGCCAGCAGAATTACGGGGGTTCAGACCCAGTACTTC. Protein sequence: CASRITGVQTQYF.

The chain links TRBV6-6 to TRBJ1-5, with D possibly matching TRBD1 (6 bases). This CDR3 has 14 residues. CDR1 is MNHNY and CDR2 is SVGAGI in the germline V gene (reference sequence). The V end lost 5 bases, the J end lost 5 bases, and 13 bases lay between the germline ends. The CDR3 loop is CASSPLGGDQPQHF. DNA for the CDR3: TGTGCCAGCAGTCCCTTAGGGGGGGATCAGCCCCAGCATTTT.

As to this clonotype: This sequence may be a read error, since a much larger clone differs from it by one base. The genes are TRBV4-3 and TRBJ2-1, with D possibly matching TRBD2 (6 bases). The DNA end favors TRBJ2-7, so the J call may be wrong. The CDR3 sequence is 16 residues long. Germline values: CDR1 LGHNA, CDR2 YSLEER. This chain's CDR3 is CASSQDAGSSYNEQYF. The DNA for the CDR3 is TGCGCCAGCAGCCAAGATGCGGGGAGCTCCTACAATGAGCAGTACTTC.

V gene TRBV7-9 combines with J gene TRBJ2-1; TRBD1 agrees at 7 bases. This CDR3 contains 16 residues. Germline V lookup: CDR1 SEHNR, CDR2 FQNEAQ (reference sequence). Trimming took 5 bases from V and 3 from J; bases not matched to a gene: 10. CDR3 DNA: TGTGCCAGCAGCCCAGGACCGGGACAGCTCTACAATGAGCAGTTCTTC. It translates to CASSPGPGQLYNEQFF.

The rearrangement uses TRBV4-3 and TRBJ1-2; D gene ambiguous. Germline CDR1 LGHNA, CDR2 YSLEER. The V and J ends lost 0 bases and 2 bases respectively, with 13 bases between them. The CDR3 extends over 16 amino acids. CDR3 sequence reads: CASSQDLSNINYGYTF. The CDR3 bases are TGCGCCAGCAGCCAAGATCTGAGTAATATCAACTATGGCTACACCTTC.

This clonotype was detected ten times or more. The chain joins TRBV6-2 or TRBV6-3 to TRBJ2-7; possibly TRBD1 or TRBD2 for D (5 bases each). CDR3 length equals 14 residues. The V gene lost 5 bases and the J gene lost 0 bases, with 11 bases spanning the gap. CDR1 MNHEY and CDR2 SVGEGT come from the germline V gene. CDR3 DNA: TGTGCCAGCAGTCCCCGGGGCCTCTCCTACGAGCAGTACTTC. Translating it yields CASSPRGLSYEQYF.

Only a few counts were recorded for this clonotype. The rearrangement uses TRBV4-1 and TRBJ1-2; D is unclear. The V gene lost 5 bases and the J gene lost 8 bases, with 18 bases spanning the gap. CDR1 and CDR2 from the germline V gene are MGHRA and YSYEKL. The CDR3 is made up of 14 amino acids. This CDR3 is CASSFLLQSGGYTF. CDR3 nucleotides: TGCGCCAGCAGCTTCCTACTCCAGTCGGGAGGCTACACCTTC.

This clonotype was found many times. In DNA form, the CDR3 reads TGTGCCAGCAGTCAGCGGGGACTCCCAGGCACAGATACGCAGTATTTT. Amino acid sequence: CASSQRGLPGTDTQYF. The chain joins TRBV12-3 or TRBV12-4 to TRBJ2-3, with TRBD2 matching over 7 bases. The CDR3 is 16 residues long. V shed 5 bases and J 1 base; nucleotides not matched to a gene: 9.

V is TRBV9 and J is TRBJ2-3; TRBD2 agrees at 10 bases. The CDR3 covers 16 residues. The V gene's germline CDR1 is SGDLS and CDR2 YYNGEE. The V segment lost 1 base and the J segment 4 bases; nucleotides outside the gene matches: 6. CDR3 sequence reads: CASSVSGSGRADTQYF. In nucleotides, the CDR3 is TGTGCCAGCAGCGTAAGCGGAAGCGGGAGGGCAGATACGCAGTATTTT. Full variable domain (outside the CDR3, taken from reference TRBV9 and TRBJ2-3): DSGVTQTPKHLITATGQRVTLRCSPRSGDLSVYWYQQSLDQGLQFLIQYYNGEERAKGNILERFSAQQFPDLHSELNLSSLELGDSALYFCASSVSGSGRADTQYFGPGTRLTVL.

The chain couples TRBV7-2 to TRBJ2-5, with 7 nucleotides matching TRBD1. Germline CDR1 reads SGHTA; CDR2 reads FQGNSA. J lost 2 bases, V lost 6 bases, and 6 bases had no gene match. The CDR3 extends over 14 amino acids. The CDR3 bases are TGTGCCAGCAGACAACCGGGACAGCAAGAGACCCAGTACTTC. Amino acid sequence: CASRQPGQQETQYF.